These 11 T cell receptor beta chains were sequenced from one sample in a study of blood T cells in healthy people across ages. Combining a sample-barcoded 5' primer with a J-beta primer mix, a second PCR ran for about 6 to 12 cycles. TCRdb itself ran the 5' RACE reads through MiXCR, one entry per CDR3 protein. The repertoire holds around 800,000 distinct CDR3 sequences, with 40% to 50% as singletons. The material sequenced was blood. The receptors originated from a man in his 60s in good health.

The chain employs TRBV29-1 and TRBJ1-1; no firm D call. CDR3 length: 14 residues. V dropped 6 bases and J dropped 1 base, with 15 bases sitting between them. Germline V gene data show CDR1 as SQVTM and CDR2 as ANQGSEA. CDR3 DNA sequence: TGCAGCGTAAAAGAAGGAGGGTGGAACACTGAAGCTTTCTTT. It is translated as CSVKEGGWNTEAFF.

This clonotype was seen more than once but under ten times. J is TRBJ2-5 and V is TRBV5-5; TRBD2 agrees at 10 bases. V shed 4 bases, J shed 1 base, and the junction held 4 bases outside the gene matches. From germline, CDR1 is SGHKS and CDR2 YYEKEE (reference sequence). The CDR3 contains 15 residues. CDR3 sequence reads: CASSLAGVTQETQYF. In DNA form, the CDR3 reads TGTGCCAGCAGCCTAGCGGGGGTTACCCAAGAGACCCAGTACTTC.

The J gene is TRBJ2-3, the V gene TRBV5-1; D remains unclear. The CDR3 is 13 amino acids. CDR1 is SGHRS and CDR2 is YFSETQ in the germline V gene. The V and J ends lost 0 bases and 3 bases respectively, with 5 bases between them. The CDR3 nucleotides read TGCGCCAGCAGCTTGGCCGCTACAGATACGCAGTATTTT. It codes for CASSLAATDTQYF.

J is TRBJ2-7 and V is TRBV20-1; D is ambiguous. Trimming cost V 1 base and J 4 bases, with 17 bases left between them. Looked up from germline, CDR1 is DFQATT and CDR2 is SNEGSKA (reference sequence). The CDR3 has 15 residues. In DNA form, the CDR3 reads TGCAGTGCTAGAGCCAGCCGGTACTCAAATTACGAGCAGTACTTC. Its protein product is CSARASRYSNYEQYF.

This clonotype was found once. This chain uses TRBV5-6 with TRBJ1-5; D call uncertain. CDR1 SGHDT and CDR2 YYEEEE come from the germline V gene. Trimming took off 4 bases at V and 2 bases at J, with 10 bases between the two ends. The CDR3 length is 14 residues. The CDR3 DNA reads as TGTGCCAGCAGCCAAGCACCGGGCAATCAGCCCCAGCATTTT. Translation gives CASSQAPGNQPQHF.

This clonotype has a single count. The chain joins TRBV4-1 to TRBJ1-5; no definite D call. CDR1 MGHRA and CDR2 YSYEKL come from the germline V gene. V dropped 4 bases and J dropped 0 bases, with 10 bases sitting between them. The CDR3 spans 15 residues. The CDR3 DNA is TGCGCCAGCAGCCCCCAATGGATTAGCAATCAGCCCCAGCATTTT. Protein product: CASSPQWISNQPQHF.

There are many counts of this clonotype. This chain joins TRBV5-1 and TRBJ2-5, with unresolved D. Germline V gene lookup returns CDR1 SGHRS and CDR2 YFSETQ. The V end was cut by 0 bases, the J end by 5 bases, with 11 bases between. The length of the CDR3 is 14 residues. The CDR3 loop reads CASSLDPVGETQYF. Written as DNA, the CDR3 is TGCGCCAGCAGCTTGGATCCGGTGGGGGAGACCCAGTACTTC. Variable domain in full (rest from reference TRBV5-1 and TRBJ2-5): KAGVTQTPRYLIKTRGQQVTLSCSPISGHRSVSWYQQTPGQGLQFLFEYFSETQRNKGNFPGRFSGRQFSNSRSEMNVSTLELGDSALYLCASSLDPVGETQYFGPGTRLLVL.

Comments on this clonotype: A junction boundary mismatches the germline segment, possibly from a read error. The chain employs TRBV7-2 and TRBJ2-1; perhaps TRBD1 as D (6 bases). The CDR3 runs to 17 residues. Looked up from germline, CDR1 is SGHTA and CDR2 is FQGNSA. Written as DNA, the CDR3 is TGTGCCAGCAGCCCGGTCGGGGACATTAGCTCCTACAATGAGCGGTTCTTC. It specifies CASSPVGDISSYNERFF.

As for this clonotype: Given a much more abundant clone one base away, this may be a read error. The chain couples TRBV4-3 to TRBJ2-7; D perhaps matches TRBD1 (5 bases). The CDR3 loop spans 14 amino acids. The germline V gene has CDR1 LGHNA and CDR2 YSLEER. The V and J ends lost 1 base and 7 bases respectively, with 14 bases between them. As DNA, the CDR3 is TGCGCCAGCAGCCAAGCCCCCAGGGTCAATGAGCAGTACTTC. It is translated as CASSQAPRVNEQYF.

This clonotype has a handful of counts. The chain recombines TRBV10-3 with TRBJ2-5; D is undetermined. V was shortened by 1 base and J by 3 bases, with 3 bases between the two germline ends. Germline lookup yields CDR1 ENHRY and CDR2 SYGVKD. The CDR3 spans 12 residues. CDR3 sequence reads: CAISELEETQYF. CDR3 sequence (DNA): TGTGCCATCAGTGAGTTGGAAGAGACCCAGTACTTC.

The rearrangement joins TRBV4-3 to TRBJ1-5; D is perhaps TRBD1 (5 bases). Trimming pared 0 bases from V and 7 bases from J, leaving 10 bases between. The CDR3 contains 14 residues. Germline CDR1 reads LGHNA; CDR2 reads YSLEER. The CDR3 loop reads CASSQDKQGQPQHF. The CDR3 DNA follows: TGCGCCAGCAGCCAAGATAAGCAGGGACAGCCCCAGCATTTT.